This TCR beta chain was sequenced in a study of T cell repertoires in cytomegalovirus infection. In TCRdb, the reads were re-called with MiXCR into one record per CDR3 protein. Among approximately 150,000 distinct CDR3 sequences listed, roughly 6.5% were seen once. About this clonotype: This may stem from a read error, because a much larger clone lies one nucleotide away.

The CDR3 runs 14 residues. Trimming stripped 5 bases from V and 2 bases from J, with 11 bases between. Germline CDR1 SGHAT, CDR2 FQNNGV. The source of this sequence is a human donor in good health (CMV status not recorded). Some clones in this sample may be carry-over from other donors' samples. Sequencing was performed on PBMCs. This sequence joins TRBV11-2 and TRBJ2-3, with D possibly TRBD1 on 6 matching bases. This CDR3 reads CASSTRDNTDTQYF. The DNA for the CDR3 is TGTGCCAGCAGCACCCGGGACAACACAGATACGCAGTATTTT.